The sequence of this T cell receptor beta chain was determined in a study of shared clonotypes between healthy human individuals. V lost 1 base and J lost 2, with 8 bases in between. Per the germline V gene, CDR1 is SNHLY and CDR2 is FYNNEI. The CDR3 has 15 amino acids. Sequenced by immunoSEQ multiplex PCR; TCRdb stores in-frame clones only, minus some. The repertoire holds millions of clones, with 90% to 95% as singletons. This receptor was taken from a young man in good health. Input material: naive CD4+ T cells sorted from blood. This sample's subset: CD45RA+ positively selected. This rearrangement joins TRBV2 to TRBJ1-4; D uncertain. Written as DNA, the CDR3 is TGTGCCAGCAGTGAAGAGGGCACGACTAATGAAAAACTGTTTTTT. Amino acid sequence: CASSEEGTTNEKLFF.